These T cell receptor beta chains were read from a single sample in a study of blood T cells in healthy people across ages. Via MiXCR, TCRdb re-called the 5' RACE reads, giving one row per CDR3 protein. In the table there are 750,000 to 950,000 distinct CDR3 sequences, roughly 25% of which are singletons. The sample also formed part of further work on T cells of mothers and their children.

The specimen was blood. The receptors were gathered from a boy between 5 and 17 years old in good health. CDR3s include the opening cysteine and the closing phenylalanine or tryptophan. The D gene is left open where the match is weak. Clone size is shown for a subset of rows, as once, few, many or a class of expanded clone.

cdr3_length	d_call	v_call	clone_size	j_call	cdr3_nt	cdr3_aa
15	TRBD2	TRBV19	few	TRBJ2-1	TGTGCCAGTAGTAGAAGCGGGGGTGCAGGCGATGAGCAGTTCTTC	CASSRSGGAGDEQFF
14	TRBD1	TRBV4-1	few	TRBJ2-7	TGCGCCAGCAGCCATGGACAGGGTCAATACGAGCAGTACTTC	CASSHGQGQYEQYF
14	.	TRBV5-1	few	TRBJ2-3	TGCGCCAGCAGCTTTGGTATGTTACTGGATACGCAGTATTTT	CASSFGMLLDTQYF
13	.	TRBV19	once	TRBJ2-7	TGTGCCAGTAGTATAGGGGACACCTACGAGCAGTACTTC	CASSIGDTYEQYF
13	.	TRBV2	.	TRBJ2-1	TGTGCCAGCAGTGAAGGGCTCATCAATGAGCAGTTCTTC	CASSEGLINEQFF
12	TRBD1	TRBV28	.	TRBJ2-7	TGTGCCAGCAGGGACAGGGGGCTAGAGCAGTACTTC	CASRDRGLEQYF
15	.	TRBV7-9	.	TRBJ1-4	TGTGCCAGCAGCCCCGGGGCAGGGGCAGATGAAAAACTGTTTTTT	CASSPGAGADEKLFF
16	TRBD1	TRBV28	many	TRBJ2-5	TGTGCCAGCAGTCTAAACACGGACAGGGACCAAGAGACCCAGTACTTC	CASSLNTDRDQETQYF
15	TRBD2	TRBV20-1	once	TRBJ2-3	TGCAGTGCTAGGCCACTAGCGGGGGGCACAGATACGCAGTATTTT	CSARPLAGGTDTQYF
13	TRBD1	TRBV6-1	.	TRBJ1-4	TGTGCCAGCAGTGGGGACAGCAATGAAAAACTGTTTTTT	CASSGDSNEKLFF
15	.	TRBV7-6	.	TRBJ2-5	TGTGCCAGCAGTCCTAAAGGGGGGTGGGGAGAGACCCAGTACTTC	CASSPKGGWGETQYF
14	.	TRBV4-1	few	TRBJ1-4	TGCGCCAGCAGCCAAGCCCAGGTCTCTGAAAAACTGTTTTTT	CASSQAQVSEKLFF
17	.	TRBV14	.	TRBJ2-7	TGTGCCAGCAGCCCGACTTTTCGGAGGGGGCTATGGAACGAGCAGTACTTC	CASSPTFRRGLWNEQYF
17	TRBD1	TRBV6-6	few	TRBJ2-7	TGTGCCAGCAGTTACTCATCCGGTAGACAGGGCTCCTACGAGCAGTACTTC	CASSYSSGRQGSYEQYF
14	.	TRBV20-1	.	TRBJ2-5	TGCAGTACTAGAGGCACCCCGACCCGAGAGACCCAGTACTTC	CSTRGTPTRETQYF
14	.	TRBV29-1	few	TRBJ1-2	TGCAGCGTTGAAGATCCCGACGGAGACTATGGCTACACCTTC	CSVEDPDGDYGYTF